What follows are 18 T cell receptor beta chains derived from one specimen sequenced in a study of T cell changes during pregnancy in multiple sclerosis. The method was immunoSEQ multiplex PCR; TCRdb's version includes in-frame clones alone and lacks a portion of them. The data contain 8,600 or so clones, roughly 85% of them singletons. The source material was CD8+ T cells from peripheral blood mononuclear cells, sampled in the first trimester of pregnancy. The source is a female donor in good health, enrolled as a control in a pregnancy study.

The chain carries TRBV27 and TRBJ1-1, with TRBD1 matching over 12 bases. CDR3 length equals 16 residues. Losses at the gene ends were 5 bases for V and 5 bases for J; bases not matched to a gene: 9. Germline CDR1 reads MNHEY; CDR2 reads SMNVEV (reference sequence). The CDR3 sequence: CASSAGTGGQGTEAFF. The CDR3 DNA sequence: TGTGCCAGCAGTGCTGGGACAGGGGGCCAGGGAACTGAAGCTTTCTTT.

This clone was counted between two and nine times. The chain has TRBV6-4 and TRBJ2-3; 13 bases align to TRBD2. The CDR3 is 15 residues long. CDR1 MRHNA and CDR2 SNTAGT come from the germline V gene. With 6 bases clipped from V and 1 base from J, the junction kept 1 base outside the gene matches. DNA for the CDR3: TGTGCCAGCAGCGGGACTAGCGGGGGCACAGATACGCAGTATTTT. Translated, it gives CASSGTSGGTDTQYF.

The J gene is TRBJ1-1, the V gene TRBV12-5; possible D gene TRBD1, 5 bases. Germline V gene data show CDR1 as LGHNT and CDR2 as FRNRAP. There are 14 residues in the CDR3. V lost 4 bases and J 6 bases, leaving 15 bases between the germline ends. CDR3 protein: CASGSGDSGAEAFF. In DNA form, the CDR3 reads TGTGCTAGTGGTTCGGGGGATTCGGGGGCTGAAGCTTTCTTT. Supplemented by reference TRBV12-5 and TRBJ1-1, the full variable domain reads DARVTQTPRHKVTEMGQEVTMRCQPILGHNTVFWYRQTMMQGLELLAYFRNRAPLDDSGMPKDRFSAEMPDATLATLKIQPSEPRDSAVYFCASGSGDSGAEAFFGQGTRLTVV.

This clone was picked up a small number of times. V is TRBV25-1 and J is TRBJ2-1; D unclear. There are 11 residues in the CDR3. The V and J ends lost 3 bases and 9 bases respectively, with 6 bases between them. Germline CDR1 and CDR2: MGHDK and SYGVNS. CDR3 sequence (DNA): TGTGCCAGCAGTGAGTGGCCTGAGCAGTTCTTC. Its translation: CASSEWPEQFF.

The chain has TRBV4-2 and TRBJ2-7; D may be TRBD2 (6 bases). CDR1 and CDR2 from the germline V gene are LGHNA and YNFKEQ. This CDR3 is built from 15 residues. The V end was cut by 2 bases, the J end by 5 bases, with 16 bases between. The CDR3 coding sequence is TGTGCCAGCAGCCAATTCGGAGGGGAGCTTGACGAGCAGTACTTC. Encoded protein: CASSQFGGELDEQYF.

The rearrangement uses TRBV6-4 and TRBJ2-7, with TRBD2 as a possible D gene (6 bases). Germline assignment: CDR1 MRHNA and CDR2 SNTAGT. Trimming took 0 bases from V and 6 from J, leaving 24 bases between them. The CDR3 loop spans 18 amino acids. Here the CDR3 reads CASSDSSTRGLHCREQYF. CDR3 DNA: TGTGCCAGCAGTGACTCGAGTACAAGGGGACTGCACTGTCGCGAGCAGTACTTC.

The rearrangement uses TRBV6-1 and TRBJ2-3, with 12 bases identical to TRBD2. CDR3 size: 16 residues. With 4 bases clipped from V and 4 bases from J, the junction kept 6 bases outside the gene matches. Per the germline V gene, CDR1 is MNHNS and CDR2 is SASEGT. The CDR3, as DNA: TGTGCCAGCAGTGCACAACTAGCGGGGGGTGCAGATACGCAGTATTTT. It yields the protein CASSAQLAGGADTQYF.

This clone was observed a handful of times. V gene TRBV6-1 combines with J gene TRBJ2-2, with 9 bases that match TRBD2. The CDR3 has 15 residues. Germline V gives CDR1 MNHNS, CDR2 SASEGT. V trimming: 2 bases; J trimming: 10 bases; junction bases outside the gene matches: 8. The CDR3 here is CASSEIAGESEELFF. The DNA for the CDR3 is TGTGCCAGCAGTGAAATAGCGGGAGAATCTGAGGAGCTGTTTTTT.

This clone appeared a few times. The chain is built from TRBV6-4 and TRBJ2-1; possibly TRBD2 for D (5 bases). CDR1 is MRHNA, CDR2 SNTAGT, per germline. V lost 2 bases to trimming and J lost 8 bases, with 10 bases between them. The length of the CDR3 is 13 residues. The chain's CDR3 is CASSDGELDEQFF. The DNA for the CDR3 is TGTGCCAGCAGTGACGGGGAGTTGGATGAGCAGTTCTTC.

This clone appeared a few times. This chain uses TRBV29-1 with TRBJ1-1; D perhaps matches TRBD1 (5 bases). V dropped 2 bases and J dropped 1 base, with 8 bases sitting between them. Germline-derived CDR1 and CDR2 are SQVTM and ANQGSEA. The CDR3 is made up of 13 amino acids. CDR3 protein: CSVETGENTEAFF. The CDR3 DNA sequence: TGCAGCGTTGAAACAGGCGAGAACACTGAAGCTTTCTTT.

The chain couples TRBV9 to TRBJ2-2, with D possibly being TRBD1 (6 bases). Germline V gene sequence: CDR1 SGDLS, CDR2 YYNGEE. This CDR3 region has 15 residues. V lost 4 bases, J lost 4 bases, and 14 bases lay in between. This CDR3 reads CASSFRDTGTGELFF. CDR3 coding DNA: TGTGCCAGCAGCTTCAGGGACACGGGCACCGGGGAGCTGTTTTTT.

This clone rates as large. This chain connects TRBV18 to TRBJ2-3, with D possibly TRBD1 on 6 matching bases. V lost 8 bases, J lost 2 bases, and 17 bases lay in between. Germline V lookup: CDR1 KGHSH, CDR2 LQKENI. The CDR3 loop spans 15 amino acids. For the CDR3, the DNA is TGTGCCAGCAACACCAGGGGACATTACACAGATACGCAGTATTTT. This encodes CASNTRGHYTDTQYF.

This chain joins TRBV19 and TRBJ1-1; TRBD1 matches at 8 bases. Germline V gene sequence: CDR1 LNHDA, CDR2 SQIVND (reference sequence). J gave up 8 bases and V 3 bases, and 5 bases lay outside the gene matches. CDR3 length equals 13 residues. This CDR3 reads CASSMGTGGEAFF. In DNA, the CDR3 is TGTGCCAGTAGTATGGGGACAGGAGGAGAAGCTTTCTTT.

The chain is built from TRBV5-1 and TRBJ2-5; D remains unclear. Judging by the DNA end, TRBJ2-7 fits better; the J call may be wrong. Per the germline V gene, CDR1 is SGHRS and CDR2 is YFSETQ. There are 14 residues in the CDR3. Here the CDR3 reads CASSLDYINYEQYF. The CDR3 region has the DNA TGCGCCAGCAGCTTGGACTATATTAACTACGAGCAGTACTTC.

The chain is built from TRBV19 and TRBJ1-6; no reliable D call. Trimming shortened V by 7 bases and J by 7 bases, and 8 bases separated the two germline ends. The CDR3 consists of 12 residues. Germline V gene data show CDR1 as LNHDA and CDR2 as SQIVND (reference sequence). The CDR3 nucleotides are TGTGCCAGTAATAACGGGAATTCACCCCTCCACTTT. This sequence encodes CASNNGNSPLHF. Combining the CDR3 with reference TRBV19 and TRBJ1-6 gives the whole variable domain DGGITQSPKYLFRKEGQNVTLSCEQNLNHDAMYWYRQDPGQGLRLIYYSQIVNDFQKGDIAEGYSVSREKKESFPLTVTSAQKNPTAFYLCASNNGNSPLHFGNGTRLTVT.

CDR3 loop: CASSWGDRSPSYEQYF. The CDR3 DNA follows: TGTGCCAGTAGTTGGGGGGACCGAAGCCCGTCCTACGAGCAGTACTTC. This chain joins TRBV19 and TRBJ2-7; a weak D match, TRBD2 (6 bases). There are 16 residues in the CDR3. Germline CDR1 reads LNHDA; CDR2 reads SQIVND (reference sequence). V lost 5 bases and J 1 base, leaving 18 bases between the germline ends.

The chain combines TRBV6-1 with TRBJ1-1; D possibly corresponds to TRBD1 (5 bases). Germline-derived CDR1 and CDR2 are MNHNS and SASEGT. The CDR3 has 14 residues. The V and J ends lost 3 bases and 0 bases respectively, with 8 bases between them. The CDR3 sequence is CASSEARVNTEAFF. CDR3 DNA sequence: TGTGCCAGCAGTGAGGCCAGGGTGAACACTGAAGCTTTCTTT.

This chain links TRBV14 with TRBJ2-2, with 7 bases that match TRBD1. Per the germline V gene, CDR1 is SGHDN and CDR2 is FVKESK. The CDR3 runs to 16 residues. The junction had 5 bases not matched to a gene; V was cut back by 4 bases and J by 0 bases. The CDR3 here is CASSPRTGTNTGELFF. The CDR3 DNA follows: TGTGCCAGCAGCCCTCGGACAGGAACGAACACCGGGGAGCTGTTTTTT.